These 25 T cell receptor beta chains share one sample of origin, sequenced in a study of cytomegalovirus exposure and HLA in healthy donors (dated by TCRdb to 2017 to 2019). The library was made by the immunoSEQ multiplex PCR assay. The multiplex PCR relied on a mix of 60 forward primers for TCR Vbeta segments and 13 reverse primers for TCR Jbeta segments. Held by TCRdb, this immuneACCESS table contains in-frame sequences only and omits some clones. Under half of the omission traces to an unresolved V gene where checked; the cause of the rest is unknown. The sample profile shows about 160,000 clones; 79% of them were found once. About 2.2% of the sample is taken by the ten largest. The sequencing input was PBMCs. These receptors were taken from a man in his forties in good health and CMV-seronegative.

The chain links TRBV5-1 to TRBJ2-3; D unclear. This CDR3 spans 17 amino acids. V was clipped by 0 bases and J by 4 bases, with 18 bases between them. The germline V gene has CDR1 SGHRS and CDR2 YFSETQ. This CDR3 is CASSLEVAVRVSDTQYF. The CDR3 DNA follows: TGCGCCAGCAGCTTGGAGGTGGCTGTCCGGGTGTCAGATACGCAGTATTTT.

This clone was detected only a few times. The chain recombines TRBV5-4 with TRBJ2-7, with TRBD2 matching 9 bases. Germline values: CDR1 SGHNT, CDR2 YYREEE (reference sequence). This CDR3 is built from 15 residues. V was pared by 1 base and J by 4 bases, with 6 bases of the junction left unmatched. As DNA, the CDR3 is TGTGCCAGCAGCTTGAAGCTAGCGGGGAATTACGAGCAGTACTTC. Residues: CASSLKLAGNYEQYF.

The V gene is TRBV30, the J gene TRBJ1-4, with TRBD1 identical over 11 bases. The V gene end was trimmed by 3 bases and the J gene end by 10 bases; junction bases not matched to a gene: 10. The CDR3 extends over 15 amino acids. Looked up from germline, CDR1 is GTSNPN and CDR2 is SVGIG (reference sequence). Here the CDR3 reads CAWRPWGDRGGKLFF. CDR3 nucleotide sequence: TGTGCCTGGAGGCCCTGGGGGGACAGGGGGGGAAAACTGTTTTTT. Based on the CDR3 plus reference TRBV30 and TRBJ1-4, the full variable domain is SQTIHQWPATLVQPVGSPLSLECTVEGTSNPNLYWYRQAAGRGLQLLFYSVGIGQISSEVPQNLSASRPQDRQFILSSKKLLLSDSGFYLCAWRPWGDRGGKLFFGSGTQLSVL.

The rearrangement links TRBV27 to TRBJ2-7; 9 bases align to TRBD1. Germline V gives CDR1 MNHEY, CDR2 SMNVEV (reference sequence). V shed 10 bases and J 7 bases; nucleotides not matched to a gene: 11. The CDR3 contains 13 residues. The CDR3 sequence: CAIRGQGRFEQYF. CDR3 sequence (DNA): TGTGCCATCCGGGGACAGGGACGGTTTGAGCAGTACTTC.

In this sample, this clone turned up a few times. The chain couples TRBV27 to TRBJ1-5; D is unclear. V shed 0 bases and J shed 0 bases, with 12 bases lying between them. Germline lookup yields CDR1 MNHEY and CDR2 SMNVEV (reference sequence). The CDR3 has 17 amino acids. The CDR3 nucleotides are TGTGCCAGCAGTTTATCGGCCAGTCTTTATAGCAATCAGCCCCAGCATTTT. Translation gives CASSLSASLYSNQPQHF.

As DNA, the CDR3 is TGCACCAGCAGCCAATTAGCGGGAGAGTACGAGCAGTACTTC. It translates to CTSSQLAGEYEQYF. The V and J genes are TRBV1 and TRBJ2-7; the table calls TRBD2, which could not be checked here. TRBV1 is marked as a pseudogene. The CDR3 length is 14 residues.

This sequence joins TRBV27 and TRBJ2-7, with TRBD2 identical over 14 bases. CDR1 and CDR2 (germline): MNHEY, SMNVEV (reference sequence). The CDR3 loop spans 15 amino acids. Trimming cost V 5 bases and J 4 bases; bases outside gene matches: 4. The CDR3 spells CASSQGLAGGYEQYF. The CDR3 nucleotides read TGTGCCAGCAGTCAAGGACTAGCGGGAGGTTACGAGCAGTACTTC.

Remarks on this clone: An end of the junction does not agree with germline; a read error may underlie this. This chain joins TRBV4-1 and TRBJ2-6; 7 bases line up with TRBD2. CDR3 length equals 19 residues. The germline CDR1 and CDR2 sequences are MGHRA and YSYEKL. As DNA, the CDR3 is TGCGCCAGCAGCCAGATGGGATTGGCGGGAGTATCTGGGGCCAACGGCCTGACTTTC. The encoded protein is CASSQMGLAGVSGANGLTF.

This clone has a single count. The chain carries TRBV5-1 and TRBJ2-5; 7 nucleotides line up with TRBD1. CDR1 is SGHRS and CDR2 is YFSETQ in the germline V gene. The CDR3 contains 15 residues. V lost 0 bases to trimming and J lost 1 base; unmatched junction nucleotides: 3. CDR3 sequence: CASSLVKGAQETQYF. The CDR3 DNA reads TGCGCCAGCAGCTTGGTAAAGGGGGCCCAAGAGACCCAGTACTTC.

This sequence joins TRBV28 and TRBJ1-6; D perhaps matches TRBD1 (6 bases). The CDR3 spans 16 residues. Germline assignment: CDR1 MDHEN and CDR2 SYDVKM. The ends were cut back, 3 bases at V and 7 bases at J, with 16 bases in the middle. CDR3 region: CASSLNAGVGNSPLHF. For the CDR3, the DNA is TGTGCCAGCAGTTTGAACGCAGGGGTAGGGAATTCACCCCTCCACTTT.

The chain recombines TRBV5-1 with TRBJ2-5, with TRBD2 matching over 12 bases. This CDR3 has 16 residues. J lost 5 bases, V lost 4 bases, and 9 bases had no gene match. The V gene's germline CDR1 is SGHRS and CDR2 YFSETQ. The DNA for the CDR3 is TGCGCCAGCAGCCGGCGACTAGCGGGAGCGATGGAGACCCAGTACTTC. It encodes CASSRRLAGAMETQYF.

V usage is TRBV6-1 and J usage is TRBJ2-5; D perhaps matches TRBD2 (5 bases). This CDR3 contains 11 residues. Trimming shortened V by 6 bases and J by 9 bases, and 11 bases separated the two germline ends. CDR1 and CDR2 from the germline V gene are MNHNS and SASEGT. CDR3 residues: CASRSPGAQYF. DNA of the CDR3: TGTGCCAGCAGAAGCCCCGGGGCCCAGTACTTC.

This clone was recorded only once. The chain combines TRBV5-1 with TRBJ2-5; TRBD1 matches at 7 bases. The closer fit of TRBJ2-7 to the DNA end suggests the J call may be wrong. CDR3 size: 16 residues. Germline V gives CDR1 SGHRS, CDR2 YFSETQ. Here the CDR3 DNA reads TGCGCCAGCAGCCTTGGGTCGGGACAGCGATTCTACGAGCAGTACTTC. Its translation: CASSLGSGQRFYEQYF.

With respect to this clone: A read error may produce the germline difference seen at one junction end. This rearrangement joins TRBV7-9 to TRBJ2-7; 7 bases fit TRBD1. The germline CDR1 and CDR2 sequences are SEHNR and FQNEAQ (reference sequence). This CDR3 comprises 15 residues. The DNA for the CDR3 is TGTTCCAGCAGCTCAGGGACAGACATCACCTACGAGCAGTACTTC. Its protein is CSSSSGTDITYEQYF.

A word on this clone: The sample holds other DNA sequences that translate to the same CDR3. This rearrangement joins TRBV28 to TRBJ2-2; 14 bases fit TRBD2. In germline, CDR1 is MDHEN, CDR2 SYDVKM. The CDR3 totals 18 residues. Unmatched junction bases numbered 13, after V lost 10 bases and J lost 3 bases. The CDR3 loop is CATEGLAGVGGDTGELFF. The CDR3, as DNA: TGTGCCACTGAGGGACTAGCGGGAGTTGGGGGGGACACCGGGGAGCTGTTTTTT.

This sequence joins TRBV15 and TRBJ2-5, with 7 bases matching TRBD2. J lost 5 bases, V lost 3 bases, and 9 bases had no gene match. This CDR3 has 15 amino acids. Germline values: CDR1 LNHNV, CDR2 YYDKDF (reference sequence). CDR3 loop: CATSSPGLPGETQYF. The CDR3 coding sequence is TGTGCCACCAGCAGCCCGGGACTACCTGGGGAGACCCAGTACTTC.

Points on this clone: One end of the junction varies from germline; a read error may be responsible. This CDR3 is CASSYSSSGPKNSQYF. The DNA for the CDR3 is TGTGCCAGCAGTTACTCCTCTAGCGGGCCAAAAAACAGTCAGTACTTC. The V gene is TRBV6-6, the J gene TRBJ2-4; 8 bases match TRBD2. Germline CDR1 and CDR2: MNHNY and SVGAGI (reference sequence). This CDR3 region has 16 residues.

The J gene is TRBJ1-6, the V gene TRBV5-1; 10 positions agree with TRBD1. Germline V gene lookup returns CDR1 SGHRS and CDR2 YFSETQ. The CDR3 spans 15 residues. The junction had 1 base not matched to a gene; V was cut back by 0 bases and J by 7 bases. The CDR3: CASSLVTGGNSPLHF. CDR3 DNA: TGCGCCAGCAGCTTGGTGACAGGGGGCAATTCACCCCTCCACTTT. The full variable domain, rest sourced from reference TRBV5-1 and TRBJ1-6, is KAGVTQTPRYLIKTRGQQVTLSCSPISGHRSVSWYQQTPGQGLQFLFEYFSETQRNKGNFPGRFSGRQFSNSRSEMNVSTLELGDSALYLCASSLVTGGNSPLHFGNGTRLTVT.

The CDR3 sequence is CASELGPYYEQYF. As DNA, the CDR3 is TGTGCTAGTGAACTGGGGCCATACTACGAGCAGTACTTC. This rearrangement joins TRBV12-5 to TRBJ2-7, with D perhaps matching TRBD1 (5 bases). CDR3 length equals 13 residues. Looked up from germline, CDR1 is LGHNT and CDR2 is FRNRAP. Trimming pared 7 bases from V and 3 bases from J, leaving 13 bases between.

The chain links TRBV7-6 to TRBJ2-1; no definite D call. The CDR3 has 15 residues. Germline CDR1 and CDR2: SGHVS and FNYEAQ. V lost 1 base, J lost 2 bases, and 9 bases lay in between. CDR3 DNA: TGTGCCAGCAGCTTAGTTGCTAGAACCTACAATGAGCAGTTCTTC. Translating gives CASSLVARTYNEQFF.

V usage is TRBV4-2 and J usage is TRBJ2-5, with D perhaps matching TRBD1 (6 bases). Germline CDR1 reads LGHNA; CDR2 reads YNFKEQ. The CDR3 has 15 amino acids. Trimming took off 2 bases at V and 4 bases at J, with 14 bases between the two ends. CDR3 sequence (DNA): TGTGCCAGCAGCCAAAGAACAGGGCTGGGAGAGACCCAGTACTTC. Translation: CASSQRTGLGETQYF.

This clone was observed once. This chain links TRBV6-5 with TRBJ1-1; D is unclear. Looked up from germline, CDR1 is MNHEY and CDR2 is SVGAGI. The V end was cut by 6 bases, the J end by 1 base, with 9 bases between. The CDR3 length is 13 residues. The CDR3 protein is CASRQTGNTEAFF. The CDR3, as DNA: TGTGCCAGCAGACAAACGGGGAACACTGAAGCTTTCTTT.

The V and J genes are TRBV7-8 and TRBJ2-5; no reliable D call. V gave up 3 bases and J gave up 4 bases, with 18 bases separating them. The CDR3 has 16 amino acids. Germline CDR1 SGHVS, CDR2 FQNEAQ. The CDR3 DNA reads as TGTGCCAGCAGCTTGTATCCCACCAGGAAGGCAGAGACCCAGTACTTC. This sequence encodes CASSLYPTRKAETQYF. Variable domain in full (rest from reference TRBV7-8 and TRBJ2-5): GAGVSQSPRYKVAKRGQDVALRCDPISGHVSLFWYQQALGQGPEFLTYFQNEAQLDKSGLPSDRFFAERPEGSVSTLKIQRTQQEDSAVYLCASSLYPTRKAETQYFGPGTRLLVL.

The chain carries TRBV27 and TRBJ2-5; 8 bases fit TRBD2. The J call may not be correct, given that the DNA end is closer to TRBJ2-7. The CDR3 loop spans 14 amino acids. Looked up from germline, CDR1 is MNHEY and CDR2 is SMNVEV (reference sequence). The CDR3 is CASSLGLAGYEQYF. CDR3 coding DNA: TGTGCCAGCAGTTTAGGGCTAGCGGGCTACGAGCAGTACTTC.

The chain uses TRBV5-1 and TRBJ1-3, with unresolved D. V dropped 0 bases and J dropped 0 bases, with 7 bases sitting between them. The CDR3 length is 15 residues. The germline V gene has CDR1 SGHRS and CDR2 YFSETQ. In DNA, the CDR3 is TGCGCCAGCAGCTTGGTCCCCCTCTCTGGAAACACCATATATTTT. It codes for CASSLVPLSGNTIYF.